These 23 T cell receptor beta chains were sequenced from one sample in a study of sequential checkpoint blockade in melanoma. Treatment in this sample: randomized to nivolumab then ipilimumab (arm A) or the reverse (arm B). TCRdb's copy holds only in-frame clones and misses some; the assay was immunoSEQ multiplex PCR. Counted here are 40,000 or so clones, 75% to 90% occurring once; the ten biggest clones make up approximately 12%. The sequencing here drew on CD8+ T cells sorted from blood (inferred from file names), taken from a patient given nivolumab and ipilimumab in sequence. The receptor set was obtained from a human donor with melanoma.

CDR3 bases: TGCAGCGTTCTCTGGGACTGGAATCAGCCCCAGCATTTT. Translated, it gives CSVLWDWNQPQHF. V gene TRBV29-1 combines with J gene TRBJ1-5, with D possibly TRBD1 on 5 matching bases. The CDR3 spans 13 residues. CDR1 is SQVTM and CDR2 is ANQGSEA in the germline V gene. Between the trimmed V and J ends, which lost 5 bases and 4 bases, there was a span of 12 bases.

About this clone: The junction and the germline gene differ at one end; a read error may be behind it. The sample holds other DNA sequences that translate to the same CDR3. The chain carries TRBV5-6 and TRBJ2-7; possibly TRBD1 for D (5 bases). CDR1 SGHDT and CDR2 YYEEEE come from the germline V gene. This CDR3 has 14 amino acids. The chain's CDR3 is CASSLVRAPYEQYF. The CDR3 coding sequence is TGTGCTAGCAGCTTGGTCAGGGCGCCATACGAGCAGTACTTC.

The rearrangement joins TRBV6-5 to TRBJ2-7, with 8 bases lining up with TRBD1. V shed 3 bases and J 2 bases; nucleotides not matched to a gene: 3. This CDR3 is 14 amino acids long. Germline loops: CDR1 MNHEY, CDR2 SVGAGI. CDR3 nucleotides: TGTGCCAGCAGTTATGGACAGGGAGCCTACGAGCAGTACGTC. Its protein product is CASSYGQGAYEQYV.

The chain couples TRBV9 to TRBJ2-1, with a possible D match to TRBD2 (7 bases). The V gene's germline CDR1 is SGDLS and CDR2 YYNGEE. The CDR3 consists of 18 residues. Trimming took 3 bases from V and 9 from J, leaving 28 bases between them. The CDR3 bases are TGTGCCAGCAGCGGCCAGACCCTAGCTGGGGGGGGCGCAGGTGAGCAGTTCTTC. It is translated as CASSGQTLAGGGAGEQFF.

The rearrangement joins TRBV5-1 to TRBJ2-1, with D perhaps TRBD2 (5 bases). The CDR3 is made up of 13 amino acids. The V end was cut by 1 base, the J end by 8 bases, with 10 bases between. Per germline, CDR1 SGHRS and CDR2 YFSETQ. The CDR3 bases are TGCGCCAGCAGCTTGTCGGCTAGCTATGAGCAGTTCTTC. It yields the protein CASSLSASYEQFF.

This chain uses TRBV30 with TRBJ2-7, with D possibly matching TRBD2 (6 bases). CDR1 is GTSNPN and CDR2 is SVGIG in the germline V gene (reference sequence). The CDR3 is 13 amino acids. The V end was cut by 4 bases, the J end by 1 base, with 11 bases between. DNA of the CDR3: TGTGCCTGGAATACGGGAGTATCCTACGAGCAGTACTTC. Amino acid sequence: CAWNTGVSYEQYF.

The chain links TRBV9 to TRBJ2-1; D unresolved. With 7 bases removed from V and 5 bases from J, the gap between germline ends came to 13 bases. The CDR3 loop spans 13 amino acids. Germline V CDR1 and CDR2: SGDLS, YYNGEE. The DNA of the CDR3 is TGTGCCAGCGGCCCTGTTCGGGACAATGAGCAGTTCTTC. It specifies CASGPVRDNEQFF. Full variable domain (outside the CDR3, taken from reference TRBV9 and TRBJ2-1): DSGVTQTPKHLITATGQRVTLRCSPRSGDLSVYWYQQSLDQGLQFLIQYYNGEERAKGNILERFSAQQFPDLHSELNLSSLELGDSALYFCASGPVRDNEQFFGPGTRLTVL.

This chain connects TRBV10-1 to TRBJ2-2, with D uncertain. The length of the CDR3 is 14 residues. Trimming pared 5 bases from V and 2 bases from J, leaving 9 bases between. The germline gives CDR1 WNHNN, CDR2 SYGVQD (reference sequence). This CDR3 is CASSSNSNTGELFF. CDR3 nucleotides: TGCGCCAGCAGTTCAAACAGTAACACCGGGGAGCTGTTTTTT.

The chain links TRBV5-8 to TRBJ1-1; the D is unclear. V shed 1 base and J shed 3 bases, with 13 bases lying between them. The CDR3 has 15 amino acids. Germline CDR1 SGHTS, CDR2 YDEGEE. CDR3 nucleotide sequence: TGTGCCAGCAGCTTGATGAGGGTAGGCGACACTGAAGCTTTCTTT. Translated, it gives CASSLMRVGDTEAFF.

The chain couples TRBV4-1 to TRBJ2-2, with D possibly being TRBD1 (5 bases). The CDR3 is 15 residues long. Germline V gives CDR1 MGHRA, CDR2 YSYEKL. Trimming shortened V by 4 bases and J by 3 bases, and 12 bases separated the two germline ends. The CDR3: CASSPQGGYTGELFF. The CDR3 DNA follows: TGCGCCAGCAGCCCGCAGGGTGGGTACACCGGGGAGCTGTTTTTT.

This rearrangement joins TRBV7-3 to TRBJ2-1, with TRBD2 matching over 13 bases. V dropped 5 bases and J dropped 0; count of bases not matched to a gene: 7. The CDR3 is made up of 18 amino acids. Germline V gives CDR1 SGHTA, CDR2 FQGTGA. In DNA form, the CDR3 reads TGTGCCAGCAGCCCAAGACTAGCGGGAGGCCCCTCCTACAATGAGCAGTTCTTC. It yields the protein CASSPRLAGGPSYNEQFF.

The chain carries TRBV29-1 and TRBJ2-7; weak D call: TRBD1 (6 bases). The CDR3 covers 13 residues. V was clipped by 7 bases and J by 3 bases, with 16 bases between them. The germline V gene encodes CDR1 SQVTM and CDR2 ANQGSEA. The CDR3, as DNA: TGCAGCGCGTCAGGGACACGGGGCTACGAGCAGTACTTC. This encodes CSASGTRGYEQYF.

The gene calls are TRBV7-2 and TRBJ1-2, with 10 nucleotides matching TRBD1. CDR1 and CDR2 from the germline V gene are SGHTA and FQGNSA. The CDR3 is 17 residues long. Trimming took 4 bases from V and 4 from J; bases not matched to a gene: 12. The CDR3 loop is CASSSGTGARQSYGYTF. Written as DNA, the CDR3 is TGTGCCAGCAGCTCCGGGACAGGGGCCCGTCAGAGCTATGGCTACACCTTC.

The rearrangement links TRBV9 to TRBJ2-6; D remains ambiguous. V was clipped by 4 bases and J by 2 bases, with 13 bases between them. The CDR3 is 16 amino acids. CDR1 SGDLS and CDR2 YYNGEE come from the germline V gene. The CDR3, as DNA: TGTGCCAGCAGCACCGAGATTAGTACTGGGGCCAACGTCCTGACTTTC. Its protein is CASSTEISTGANVLTF.

This sequence joins TRBV11-3 and TRBJ2-3, with a possible D match to TRBD1 (5 bases). The CDR3 covers 15 residues. The V end lost 6 bases, the J end lost 4 bases, and 17 bases lay between the germline ends. The germline CDR1 and CDR2 sequences are SGHNT and YENEEA. The CDR3 bases are TGTGCCAGCAGAGGGGTTGCAGCAGAGGCAGATACGCAGTATTTT. Translation: CASRGVAAEADTQYF.

This clone was found a few times. The chain combines TRBV9 with TRBJ2-1; 10 positions agree with TRBD2. The trim removed 4 bases at V and 0 bases at J, leaving 10 bases unmatched. The CDR3 is made up of 18 amino acids. Per germline, CDR1 SGDLS and CDR2 YYNGEE. CDR3 in amino acids: CASSFGLADTSSYNEQFF. The CDR3 region has the DNA TGTGCCAGCAGCTTCGGACTAGCGGACACGAGCTCCTACAATGAGCAGTTCTTC.

The V call is TRBV28, the J call TRBJ1-1; 7 positions match TRBD1. This CDR3 is 10 amino acids long. Trimming took 6 bases from V and 11 from J; bases not matched to a gene: 3. The germline CDR1 and CDR2 sequences are MDHEN and SYDVKM. This CDR3 reads CASSRGEAFF. The DNA of the CDR3 is TGTGCCAGCAGCAGGGGGGAGGCTTTCTTT. Complete variable domain (other parts from reference TRBV28 and TRBJ1-1): DVKVTQSSRYLVKRTGEKVFLECVQDMDHENMFWYRQDPGLGLRLIYFSYDVKMKEKGDIPEGYSVSREKKERFSLILESASTNQTSMYLCASSRGEAFFGQGTRLTVV.

V usage is TRBV28 and J usage is TRBJ1-5; no reliable D call. V was shortened by 4 bases and J by 6 bases, with 13 bases between the two germline ends. From germline, CDR1 is MDHEN and CDR2 SYDVKM. The CDR3 runs to 14 residues. CDR3: CASSSTPAGQPQHF. In nucleotides, the CDR3 is TGTGCCAGCAGTTCCACACCCGCGGGTCAGCCCCAGCATTTT.

V gene TRBV7-2 combines with J gene TRBJ1-2; 7 positions agree with TRBD1. The CDR3 totals 15 residues. V lost 1 base, J lost 0 bases, and 2 bases stayed unmatched. Looked up from germline, CDR1 is SGHTA and CDR2 is FQGNSA. The CDR3: CASSLETGANYGYTF. CDR3 nucleotide sequence: TGTGCCAGCAGCTTAGAAACAGGGGCTAACTATGGCTACACCTTC.

The chain employs TRBV19 and TRBJ2-2, with 11 bases fitting TRBD2. The CDR3 is made up of 14 amino acids. V shed 9 bases, J shed 6 bases, and the junction held 6 bases outside the gene matches. From germline, CDR1 is LNHDA and CDR2 SQIVND (reference sequence). The CDR3 protein is CASQLAGGSGELFF. The CDR3 bases are TGTGCCAGCCAGTTAGCGGGGGGGTCCGGGGAGCTGTTTTTT.

The chain is built from TRBV6-5 and TRBJ2-5; 8 nucleotides align to TRBD1. The CDR3 has 15 residues. The trim removed 6 bases at V and 5 bases at J, leaving 11 bases unmatched. CDR1 is MNHEY, CDR2 SVGAGI, per germline. The CDR3 DNA reads TGTGCCAGCAGCGACGCCGCAGGGGGCGCGGAGACCCAGTACTTC. Translating gives CASSDAAGGAETQYF.

This chain uses TRBV5-1 with TRBJ2-7, with 13 positions matching TRBD2. The trim removed 4 bases at V and 5 bases at J, leaving 3 bases unmatched. This CDR3 has 14 amino acids. Germline CDR1 and CDR2: SGHRS and YFSETQ. The CDR3 sequence is CASSTGLAGDEQYF. CDR3 DNA sequence: TGCGCCAGCAGCACCGGACTAGCGGGGGACGAGCAGTACTTC.

V usage is TRBV6-1 and J usage is TRBJ2-7; 8 bases fit TRBD1. The CDR3 is 14 residues long. Per germline, CDR1 MNHNS and CDR2 SASEGT. Trimming cost V 1 base and J 4 bases; bases outside gene matches: 3. The CDR3 nucleotides read TGTGCCAGCAGTGAAGAAGGGACAGGTTACGAGCAGTACGTC. Translating it yields CASSEEGTGYEQYV.